This T cell receptor delta chain was recovered during a study of Vδ1+ human thymocytes. Sequences come from RNA converted to cDNA by reverse transcription. The CDR3 regions were amplified by multiplex PCR from V-gene primers to a constant-region primer. TCRdb processed the multiplex PCR reads again with the CATT caller. This table holds over 20,000 delta-chain clones, about 8% found once. Germline V gene data show CDR1 as TSWWSYY and CDR2 as QGS. V was pared by 3 bases and J by 3 bases, with 26 bases between. The CDR3 spans 19 residues. After alphabeta T cell depletion, CD3+ Vdelta1+ Vdelta2- thymocytes were sorted. This clone was observed a few times. Its antigen is not identified. General observations from the study: Thymic TRG and TRD repertoires appeared highly polyclonal. Despite high sort purity, about 20% of thymic T cell receptor delta sequences were Vdelta2. Bulk data may be misread because of unexpected Vdelta2 sequences.

The sequenced sample consisted of Vdelta1+ gamma-delta thymocytes from the thymus. Subset specified: FACS-sorted CD3+ TCRalphabeta- TCRVdelta1+ TCRVdelta2- thymocytes. The sequence was collected from a child under three years old who had congenital heart surgery. J is TRDJ1 and V is TRDV1; either TRDD2 or TRDD3 may fit D (7 bases each). The DNA for the CDR3 is TGTGCTCTTGGGGAGTTCCTACACCTTGAGGGATACCAGGCCGATAAACTCATCTTT. This encodes CALGEFLHLEGYQADKLIF.